The 28 T cell receptor beta chains in this list originate from one sample, sequenced in a study of T cells in Graves' hyperthyroidism and ophthalmopathy. The TCR beta CDR3 regions underwent amplification using RNA transcripts as the source. Using the HTBI primer set, a first-round RT-PCR was run on the TCR CDR3. TCRdb called the multiplex PCR reads again in MiXCR, with one record for every CDR3 protein. The sample shows more than 300,000 distinct CDR3 sequences, 13% of them seen only once. Sequencing was performed on blood. These TCRs come from a young woman with Graves' hyperthyroidism.

This chain connects TRBV5-6 to TRBJ2-5; 7 nucleotides agree with TRBD2. This CDR3 contains 14 residues. V was clipped by 4 bases and J by 2 bases; unmatched bases: 5. In germline, CDR1 is SGHDT, CDR2 YYEEEE. The CDR3 sequence is CASSLRAGQETQYF. The CDR3 DNA follows: TGTGCCAGCAGCCTACGAGCGGGGCAAGAGACCCAGTACTTC.

This clonotype was recorded at least ten times. J is TRBJ1-1 and V is TRBV10-3; the match to TRBD1 covers 7 bases. The CDR3 runs 14 residues. Germline assignment: CDR1 ENHRY and CDR2 SYGVKD. J was trimmed by 8 bases and V by 2 bases; bases with no gene match: 8. The CDR3 loop reads CAISERPGQKEAFF. Here the CDR3 DNA reads TGTGCCATCAGTGAGCGACCGGGACAGAAGGAAGCTTTCTTT.

This clonotype was detected ten times or more. The chain links TRBV7-8 to TRBJ2-1, with 10 nucleotides matching TRBD2. Germline loops: CDR1 SGHVS, CDR2 FQNEAQ. This CDR3 spans 17 amino acids. The trim removed 1 base at V and 8 bases at J, leaving 11 bases unmatched. This CDR3 reads CASSLGGTSGAFDEQFF. The CDR3, as DNA: TGTGCCAGCAGCTTAGGCGGTACTAGCGGGGCGTTTGATGAGCAGTTCTTC.

V gene TRBV19 combines with J gene TRBJ2-1, with 11 bases identical to TRBD2. Trimming took 5 bases from V and 5 from J; bases not matched to a gene: 8. Germline V gene data show CDR1 as LNHDA and CDR2 as SQIVND (reference sequence). The CDR3 spans 16 residues. CDR3 residues: CASSPDSGRANNEQFF. The CDR3 DNA sequence: TGTGCCAGTAGTCCAGATAGCGGGAGGGCCAACAATGAGCAGTTCTTC.

This clonotype has only a few counts. This rearrangement joins TRBV20-1 to TRBJ1-1, with D possibly being TRBD1 (5 bases). The V end was cut by 2 bases, the J end by 1 base, with 20 bases between. CDR3 length equals 17 residues. Per the germline V gene, CDR1 is DFQATT and CDR2 is SNEGSKA (reference sequence). For the CDR3, the DNA is TGCAGTGCTAGACCCGGGGACTCACTAATCGGGAACACTGAAGCTTTCTTT. As protein: CSARPGDSLIGNTEAFF.

This clonotype appeared a few times. CDR3 sequence: CASSVAGQGVTDTQYF. CDR3 bases: TGTGCCAGCAGCGTAGCAGGACAGGGGGTCACAGATACGCAGTATTTT. This rearrangement joins TRBV9 to TRBJ2-3; 10 nucleotides match TRBD1. CDR1 SGDLS and CDR2 YYNGEE come from the germline V gene. The CDR3 length is 16 residues. V lost 0 bases to trimming and J lost 2 bases; unmatched junction nucleotides: 3.

This clonotype was counted many times. The gene calls are TRBV12-3 or TRBV12-4 and TRBJ1-5; 10 positions match TRBD1. CDR3 length equals 16 residues. Trimming cost V 6 bases and J 0 bases; bases outside gene matches: 5. CDR3: CASRGTGDISNQPQHF. Written as DNA, the CDR3 is TGTGCCAGCAGGGGGACAGGGGACATTAGCAATCAGCCCCAGCATTTT.

This clonotype was recorded at least ten times. The V and J genes are TRBV6-5 and TRBJ1-2; a weak D match, TRBD1 (5 bases). Germline V gene sequence: CDR1 MNHEY, CDR2 SVGAGI. The CDR3 sequence is 15 residues long. V lost 0 bases and J lost 1, with 9 bases in between. For the CDR3, the DNA is TGTGCCAGCAGTTACTCAGGGGTTCATAACTATGGCTACACCTTC. Protein: CASSYSGVHNYGYTF.

This clonotype was picked up many times. CDR3 protein: CASSKGGAYEQYF. DNA for the CDR3: TGTGCCAGCAGTAAGGGCGGGGCCTACGAGCAGTACTTC. The genes are TRBV12-3 or TRBV12-4 and TRBJ2-7; the D gene is possibly TRBD2 (6 bases). This CDR3 spans 13 amino acids. Trimming stripped 5 bases from V and 2 bases from J, with 10 bases between.

In this sample, this clonotype turned up many times. The chain is built from TRBV28 and TRBJ2-2; 8 bases align to TRBD2. The CDR3 length is 16 residues. From germline, CDR1 is MDHEN and CDR2 SYDVKM. With 3 bases clipped from V and 5 bases from J, the junction kept 8 bases outside the gene matches. The CDR3: CASSFGGRLGTGELFF. The CDR3 nucleotides read TGTGCCAGCAGTTTTGGCGGGAGGTTGGGGACCGGGGAGCTGTTTTTT.

This clonotype was detected ten times or more. This rearrangement joins TRBV7-2 to TRBJ2-7; TRBD2 matches at 11 bases. The germline V gene has CDR1 SGHTA and CDR2 FQGNSA. Unmatched junction bases numbered 8, after V lost 5 bases and J lost 2 bases. CDR3 length: 16 residues. CDR3 sequence: CASSPELAGGPYEQYF. The CDR3 DNA is TGTGCCAGCAGCCCTGAATTAGCGGGAGGGCCCTACGAGCAGTACTTC.

The rearrangement uses TRBV9 and TRBJ1-2, with D perhaps TRBD1 (6 bases). Trimming shortened V by 4 bases and J by 6 bases, and 16 bases separated the two germline ends. This CDR3 is 14 amino acids long. Germline loops: CDR1 SGDLS, CDR2 YYNGEE. The CDR3 spells CASSPPGGANGYTF. The DNA of the CDR3 is TGTGCCAGCAGCCCACCGGGGGGCGCGAATGGCTACACCTTC.

This clonotype was counted a few times. This rearrangement joins TRBV3-1 to TRBJ1-6; D remains ambiguous. CDR1 is LGHDT and CDR2 is YNNKEL in the germline V gene (reference sequence). V was clipped by 0 bases and J by 0 bases, with 6 bases between them. CDR3 length: 16 amino acids. The CDR3 DNA reads TGTGCCAGCAGCCAAGAGGGGAGCTCCTATAATTCACCCCTCCACTTT. It yields the protein CASSQEGSSYNSPLHF.

The rearrangement joins TRBV5-6 to TRBJ1-4; no clear D. The ends were cut back, 1 base at V and 0 bases at J, with 7 bases in the middle. Germline values: CDR1 SGHDT, CDR2 YYEEEE. CDR3 length: 15 residues. CDR3 amino acids: CASSLSGATNEKLFF. The DNA for the CDR3 is TGTGCCAGCAGCTTGTCGGGAGCAACTAATGAAAAACTGTTTTTT.

This clonotype was picked up many times. The chain uses TRBV5-6 and TRBJ1-1; D is ambiguous. The CDR3 is made up of 18 amino acids. CDR1 and CDR2 from the germline V gene are SGHDT and YYEEEE. V gave up 5 bases and J gave up 0 bases, with 23 bases separating them. As DNA, the CDR3 is TGTGCCAGCAGGCCCTGGGTCATGGCTCTGGGCGTGAACACTGAAGCTTTCTTT. Its translation is CASRPWVMALGVNTEAFF.

The sample holds many counts of this clonotype. The gene calls are TRBV27 and TRBJ1-3; 7 bases line up with TRBD1. CDR3 size: 18 residues. With 2 bases clipped from V and 0 bases from J, the junction kept 10 bases outside the gene matches. Germline CDR1 reads MNHEY; CDR2 reads SMNVEV (reference sequence). CDR3 in amino acids: CASSLRGRQGISGNTIYF. The DNA of the CDR3 is TGTGCCAGCAGTTTAAGAGGTAGACAGGGAATCTCTGGAAACACCATATATTTT.

This chain uses TRBV4-3 with TRBJ1-5; D is ambiguous. The CDR3 has 16 residues. The germline V gene encodes CDR1 LGHNA and CDR2 YSLEER. V lost 0 bases and J 4 bases, leaving 13 bases between the germline ends. CDR3 DNA sequence: TGCGCCAGCAGCCAAGACAGAGTGGGCTATAATCAGCCCCAGCATTTT. Protein product: CASSQDRVGYNQPQHF.

The V gene is TRBV3-1, the J gene TRBJ1-1, with D possibly TRBD1 on 6 matching bases. The V end lost 8 bases, the J end lost 5 bases, and 12 bases lay between the germline ends. Germline loops: CDR1 LGHDT, CDR2 YNNKEL (reference sequence). The CDR3 totals 12 residues. The CDR3 coding sequence is TGTGCCAGCGGGAGGGGGGCGACTGAAGCTTTCTTT. Protein: CASGRGATEAFF.

This clonotype has ten or more counts. The rearrangement joins TRBV7-3 to TRBJ1-1; 8 bases match TRBD1. V trimming: 2 bases; J trimming: 11 bases; junction bases outside the gene matches: 7. This CDR3 spans 13 amino acids. Germline-derived CDR1 and CDR2 are SGHTA and FQGTGA. DNA for the CDR3: TGTGCCAGCAGCTTAGCAGGGGGCGCGGAGGCTTTCTTT. Translated: CASSLAGGAEAFF.

This clonotype was counted many times. The rearrangement joins TRBV19 to TRBJ1-1, with D possibly matching TRBD1 (6 bases). V shed 3 bases and J shed 4 bases, with 9 bases lying between them. This CDR3 comprises 13 residues. Germline CDR1 and CDR2: LNHDA and SQIVND (reference sequence). CDR3 sequence: CASSMGGGTEAFF. The CDR3 DNA sequence: TGTGCCAGTAGTATGGGAGGGGGCACTGAAGCTTTCTTT.

Only a few counts were recorded for this clonotype. A much larger clone differs from this one at a single base, so this may be a read error. The rearrangement uses TRBV27 and TRBJ2-4; D gene uncertain. This CDR3 region has 16 residues. Germline-derived CDR1 and CDR2 are MNHEY and SMNVEV (reference sequence). This CDR3 reads CAGSFDGRQAKNIQYF. CDR3 nucleotides: TGTGCCGGCAGTTTCGACGGTCGACAAGCCAAAAACATTCAGTACTTC.

This clonotype appeared many times. This rearrangement joins TRBV28 to TRBJ1-2; 7 bases match TRBD1. This CDR3 is built from 13 residues. The germline gives CDR1 MDHEN, CDR2 SYDVKM. V was pared by 7 bases and J by 4 bases, with 6 bases of the junction left unmatched. The CDR3 sequence: CASTIRTGYGYTF. DNA of the CDR3: TGTGCCAGCACCATACGGACAGGCTATGGCTACACCTTC.

This clonotype came up many times. J is TRBJ1-2 and V is TRBV24-1, with a tentative D call TRBD1 (5 bases). The CDR3 has 11 amino acids. Germline V gene sequence: CDR1 KGHDR, CDR2 SFDVKD. V was pared by 9 bases and J by 2 bases, with 6 bases between. CDR3 region: CATRDNYGYTF. In DNA, the CDR3 is TGTGCCACCCGGGACAACTATGGCTACACCTTC.

In its sample, this clonotype was seen many times. The V and J genes are TRBV7-9 and TRBJ2-1; a weak D match, TRBD2 (5 bases). Per the germline V gene, CDR1 is SEHNR and CDR2 is FQNEAQ (reference sequence). V dropped 4 bases and J dropped 7 bases, with 8 bases sitting between them. This CDR3 has 12 amino acids. CDR3 bases: TGTGCCAGCAGCTCTCCGGGGAATGAGCAGTTCTTC. Encoded protein: CASSSPGNEQFF.

Many counts were recorded for this clonotype. The chain links TRBV29-1 to TRBJ1-5; 9 nucleotides align to TRBD1. V was clipped by 7 bases and J by 2 bases; unmatched bases: 3. The CDR3 spans 13 residues. Germline CDR1 is SQVTM and CDR2 is ANQGSEA. CDR3: CSGGQGGNQPQHF. The DNA for the CDR3 is TGCAGCGGGGGACAGGGAGGCAATCAGCCCCAGCATTTT.

In its sample, this clonotype was seen many times. The rearrangement uses TRBV7-9 and TRBJ2-7, with TRBD2 matching 7 bases. The CDR3 consists of 14 residues. CDR1 and CDR2 from the germline V gene are SEHNR and FQNEAQ (reference sequence). After removal of 3 bases from V and 3 bases from J, the junction contained 5 bases not matched to a gene. The CDR3 here is CASSFVGRVYEQYF. CDR3 sequence (DNA): TGTGCCAGCAGCTTTGTTGGGAGGGTCTACGAGCAGTACTTC.

This clonotype was counted many times. V is TRBV11-2 and J is TRBJ2-5; 15 bases fit TRBD2. From germline, CDR1 is SGHAT and CDR2 FQNNGV. With 5 bases clipped from V and 2 bases from J, the junction kept 3 bases outside the gene matches. CDR3 size: 16 residues. DNA of the CDR3: TGTGCCAGCAGCGCGGGGACTAGCGGGGGGCAAGAGACCCAGTACTTC. Translated: CASSAGTSGGQETQYF.

This clonotype was seen many times. The chain has TRBV11-2 and TRBJ2-4, with D possibly TRBD1 on 6 matching bases. The V end was cut by 5 bases, the J end by 8 bases, with 22 bases between. The CDR3 has 16 residues. The V gene's germline CDR1 is SGHAT and CDR2 FQNNGV. CDR3 coding DNA: TGTGCCAGCAGCCCGTTGTGGGGGCAGGGCGAGGACATTCAGTACTTC. This encodes CASSPLWGQGEDIQYF.